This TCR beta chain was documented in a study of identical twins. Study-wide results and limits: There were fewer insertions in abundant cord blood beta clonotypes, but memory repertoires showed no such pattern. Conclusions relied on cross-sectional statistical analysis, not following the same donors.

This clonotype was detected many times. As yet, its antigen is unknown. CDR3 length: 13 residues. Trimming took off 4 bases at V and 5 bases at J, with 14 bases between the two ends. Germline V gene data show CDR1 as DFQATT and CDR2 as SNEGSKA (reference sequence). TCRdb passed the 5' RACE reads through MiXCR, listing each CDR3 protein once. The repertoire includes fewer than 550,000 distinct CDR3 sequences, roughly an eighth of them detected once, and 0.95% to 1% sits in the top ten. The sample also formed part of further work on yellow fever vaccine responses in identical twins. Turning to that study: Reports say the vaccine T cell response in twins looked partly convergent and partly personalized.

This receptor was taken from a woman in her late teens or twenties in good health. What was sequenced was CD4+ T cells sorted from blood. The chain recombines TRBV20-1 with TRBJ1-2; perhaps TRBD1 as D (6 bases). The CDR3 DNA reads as TGCAGTGCTACCAGGACAGAAGGGTATGGCTACACCTTC. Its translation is CSATRTEGYGYTF.